This T cell receptor (beta chain) was recorded in a study of cytomegalovirus exposure and HLA in healthy donors. Study-wide findings and caveats: As a later analysis revealed, most CMV-associated TCR beta chains appeared HLA-restricted.

PCR amplification relied on 60 Vbeta primers (plus 13 Jbeta primers). Sequenced by immunoSEQ multiplex PCR; TCRdb stores in-frame clones only, minus some. This sample lists under 70,000 clones; its ten largest clones have roughly 2.4%. In regard to this clone: Antigen specificity is unknown.

Germline V gene sequence: CDR1 MGHRA, CDR2 YSYEKL. This CDR3 region has 15 residues. The V segment lost 0 bases and the J segment 3 bases; nucleotides outside the gene matches: 4. V usage is TRBV4-1 and J usage is TRBJ2-7; 8 bases match TRBD2. The TCR sequence derives from a female donor in good health and CMV-seropositive. Sequenced material: PBMCs. The CDR3 here is CASSQDQAGDYEQYF. CDR3 DNA sequence: TGCGCCAGCAGCCAAGATCAAGCGGGGGACTACGAGCAGTACTTC.